The 20 T cell receptor beta chains given below trace back to one sample, sequenced in a study of blood T cell repertoires in COVID-19. The assay was immunoSEQ multiplex PCR, and TCRdb's table has in-frame clones only and misses some. The sample yields 100,000 to 150,000 clones, about 93% seen once. The sequenced sample consisted of peripheral blood. Source of these receptors: a man in his forties or fifties with COVID-19, enrolled during active disease.

The rearrangement joins TRBV10-3 to TRBJ2-7, with TRBD1 matching 10 bases. V lost 6 bases and J lost 9; bases outside the gene matches: 8. Germline values: CDR1 ENHRY, CDR2 SYGVKD. The CDR3 runs 13 residues. The CDR3, as DNA: TGTGCCATCAGACTCGGGGACAGGGGATGGCAGTACGTC. Amino acids: CAIRLGDRGWQYV.

The chain combines TRBV7-9 with TRBJ1-1; D not certain. The CDR3 sequence is 14 residues long. Germline lookup yields CDR1 SEHNR and CDR2 FQNEAQ (reference sequence). The ends were cut back, 1 base at V and 3 bases at J, with 9 bases in the middle. CDR3 nucleotides: TGTGCCAGCAGCTTAGAAGAGGGTCACACTGAAGCTTTCTTT. Its translation: CASSLEEGHTEAFF.

This clone was detected only a few times. This sequence joins TRBV5-1 and TRBJ1-2; 10 bases match TRBD1. In germline, CDR1 is SGHRS, CDR2 YFSETQ. The V and J ends lost 4 bases and 8 bases, in that order; junction bases with no gene match: 14. The CDR3 totals 16 residues. In nucleotides, the CDR3 is TGCGCCAGCAGCCCGGGACAGGGGACCTCCGAAGGGGGCTACACCTTC. The encoded protein is CASSPGQGTSEGGYTF.

This clone is a singleton in its sample. V is TRBV29-1 and J is TRBJ2-7, with 9 nucleotides matching TRBD2. Unmatched junction bases numbered 4, after V lost 0 bases and J lost 1 base. This CDR3 has 15 residues. CDR1 and CDR2 (germline): SQVTM, ANQGSEA. The CDR3 DNA is TGCAGCGTTGAAGAAGAACTAGCGGGTTCCTACGAGCAGTACTTC. This codes for CSVEEELAGSYEQYF.

The chain has TRBV14 and TRBJ2-5, with D perhaps TRBD1 (6 bases). V lost 6 bases and J 5 bases, leaving 25 bases between the germline ends. The CDR3 length is 17 residues. The germline CDR1 and CDR2 sequences are SGHDN and FVKESK. CDR3 coding DNA: TGTGCCAGCAGTCATCCCGGCACAGGGATGAGGGGGGAGACCCAGTACTTC. Its protein is CASSHPGTGMRGETQYF.

V is TRBV5-4 and J is TRBJ2-3, with 9 nucleotides matching TRBD2. The CDR3 contains 17 residues. Germline CDR1 is SGHNT and CDR2 is YYREEE (reference sequence). Trimming removed 0 bases from V and 2 bases from J; junction bases left unmatched: 7. The CDR3 loop is CASSLATSGEFTDTQYF. In DNA, the CDR3 is TGTGCCAGCAGCTTGGCGACTAGCGGAGAATTCACAGATACGCAGTATTTT. The full variable domain, completed using reference TRBV5-4 and TRBJ2-3, is ETGVTQSPTHLIKTRGQQVTLRCSSQSGHNTVSWYQQALGQGPQFIFQYYREEENGRGNFPPRFSGLQFPNYSSELNVNALELDDSALYLCASSLATSGEFTDTQYFGPGTRLTVL.

This rearrangement joins TRBV5-1 to TRBJ1-4, with 7 bases identical to TRBD1. The CDR3 consists of 14 residues. Germline lookup yields CDR1 SGHRS and CDR2 YFSETQ. Trimming removed 4 bases from V and 3 bases from J; junction bases left unmatched: 3. This CDR3 reads CASSIGQANEKLFF. CDR3 DNA sequence: TGCGCCAGCAGCATCGGACAGGCTAATGAAAAACTGTTTTTT.

This clone was seen only once. This rearrangement joins TRBV10-3 to TRBJ2-3; 12 bases match TRBD1. Trimming at V came to 2 bases and at J to 4 bases, leaving 4 bases not matched to a gene. Germline CDR1 is ENHRY and CDR2 is SYGVKD. The CDR3 has 16 amino acids. The CDR3: CAISEGTGGRADTQYF. Written as DNA, the CDR3 is TGTGCCATCAGTGAGGGGACAGGGGGCCGGGCAGATACGCAGTATTTT.

This clone was recorded once. The chain carries TRBV5-1 and TRBJ2-3; tentatively, D is TRBD2 (6 bases). V was trimmed by 1 base and J by 2 bases, leaving 11 bases between them. The CDR3 is 15 residues long. Germline-derived CDR1 and CDR2 are SGHRS and YFSETQ. In DNA form, the CDR3 reads TGCGCCAGCAGCTTGCTTAGCGGAAACACAGATACGCAGTATTTT. Amino acid sequence: CASSLLSGNTDTQYF.

This sequence joins TRBV4-3 and TRBJ2-3; D uncertain. Trimming stripped 4 bases from V and 0 bases from J, with 11 bases between. CDR1 and CDR2 from the germline V gene are LGHNA and YSLEER. CDR3 length: 15 amino acids. CDR3 loop: CASSLQATSTDTQYF. The DNA of the CDR3 is TGCGCCAGCAGCCTTCAGGCAACTAGCACAGATACGCAGTATTTT.

The rearrangement links TRBV2 to TRBJ1-1, with D possibly being TRBD1 (6 bases). Looked up from germline, CDR1 is SNHLY and CDR2 is FYNNEI. Trimming shortened V by 5 bases and J by 4 bases, and 8 bases separated the two germline ends. This CDR3 has 12 residues. The CDR3 is CASSPRGTEAFF. The CDR3 DNA reads TGTGCCAGCAGTCCCAGGGGCACTGAAGCTTTCTTT.

This chain connects TRBV12-3 or TRBV12-4 to TRBJ1-6; D is uncertain. V lost 1 base and J lost 10, with 8 bases in between. The CDR3 is 13 amino acids. The CDR3 nucleotides are TGTGCCAGCAGTTTAGGAGGAACCTCACCCCTCCACTTT. Its protein is CASSLGGTSPLHF.

The genes are TRBV6-5 and TRBJ1-3; a weak D match, TRBD1 (6 bases). V dropped 1 base and J dropped 4 bases, with 11 bases sitting between them. CDR3 length: 15 amino acids. CDR1 is MNHEY and CDR2 is SVGAGI in the germline V gene. Written as DNA, the CDR3 is TGTGCCAGCAGTTACTTGGGGGCGCCGGGAAACACCATATATTTT. Translated, it gives CASSYLGAPGNTIYF.

The rearrangement uses TRBV6-4 and TRBJ2-2; 12 nucleotides line up with TRBD2. This CDR3 contains 17 residues. Germline V CDR1 and CDR2: MRHNA, SNTAGT. Trimming took 3 bases from V and 8 from J; bases not matched to a gene: 10. The CDR3 spells CASSELWTSGMIGELFF. In DNA form, the CDR3 reads TGTGCCAGCAGTGAGCTATGGACTAGCGGGATGATAGGGGAGCTGTTTTTT.

The rearrangement joins TRBV15 to TRBJ2-3; D not resolved. Germline V lookup: CDR1 LNHNV, CDR2 YYDKDF (reference sequence). The CDR3 is made up of 12 amino acids. V shed 5 bases and J shed 6 bases, with 9 bases lying between them. CDR3 protein: CATSFREDTQYF. The CDR3 coding sequence is TGTGCCACCAGCTTTCGCGAGGATACGCAGTATTTT.

The rearrangement links TRBV18 to TRBJ1-2; D is undetermined. The V end lost 6 bases, the J end lost 2 bases, and 10 bases lay between the germline ends. CDR3 size: 13 residues. Per the germline V gene, CDR1 is KGHSH and CDR2 is LQKENI. The CDR3 here is CASSQAPNYGYTF. For the CDR3, the DNA is TGTGCCAGCTCCCAGGCGCCCAACTATGGCTACACCTTC. The full variable domain, its missing parts supplied by reference TRBV18 and TRBJ1-2, is NAGVMQNPRHLVRRRGQEARLRCSPMKGHSHVYWYRQLPEEGLKFMVYLQKENIIDESGMPKERFSAEFPKEGPSILRIQQVVRGDSAAYFCASSQAPNYGYTFGSGTRLTVV.

This chain connects TRBV4-2 to TRBJ1-4; D is unclear. Germline V gene sequence: CDR1 LGHNA, CDR2 YNFKEQ. Deletions cut 0 bases from V and 7 bases from J, with 12 bases between. The CDR3 runs 15 residues. In DNA form, the CDR3 reads TGTGCCAGCAGCCAAGATGCTGGGCTGGTTGAAAAACTGTTTTTT. Its protein product is CASSQDAGLVEKLFF.

This clone occurred once. V is TRBV27 and J is TRBJ2-7; 7 bases line up with TRBD1. The length of the CDR3 is 15 residues. V lost 4 bases, J lost 1 base, and 7 bases stayed unmatched. Per the germline V gene, CDR1 is MNHEY and CDR2 is SMNVEV (reference sequence). The CDR3: CASSSSTGTSYEQYF. The CDR3 coding sequence is TGTGCCAGCAGTTCCTCGACAGGGACGTCCTACGAGCAGTACTTC.

The V call is TRBV24-1, the J call TRBJ2-1; the match to TRBD1 covers 10 bases. Germline V gives CDR1 KGHDR, CDR2 SFDVKD. Trimming cost V 4 bases and J 0 bases; bases outside gene matches: 5. This CDR3 region has 17 residues. The CDR3 DNA sequence: TGTGCCACCAGTGAGACAGGGGGCGCGAGCTCCTACAATGAGCAGTTCTTC. Translated, it gives CATSETGGASSYNEQFF.

A remark on this clone: At the DNA level, this CDR3 is encoded by other sequences in the same sample as well. V and J are TRBV6-2 or TRBV6-3 and TRBJ1-1, with D unclear. The CDR3 contains 15 residues. The germline V and J ends were trimmed by 0 bases and 0 bases, with 8 bases remaining between them. CDR1 and CDR2 from the germline V gene are MNHEY and SVGEGT. The CDR3 region has the DNA TGTGCCAGCAGTTACTCGACGGGATTGAACACTGAAGCTTTCTTT. This encodes CASSYSTGLNTEAFF.